This is a list of T cell receptor beta chains from one sample in a study of blood T cell repertoires in COVID-19. Sequencing used immunoSEQ multiplex PCR; TCRdb keeps in-frame clones, though not all of them. Altogether about 140,000 clones are present, 70% to 80% being singletons, with the ten largest covering 3.5% to 5%. The sequencing sample was made of peripheral blood. These TCRs come from an elderly woman with active or convalescent COVID-19. The CDR3 runs from the conserved cysteine through the conserved F or W. The order of the fields is clone size, V gene, CDR3 length, J gene, D gene, CDR3 protein, CDR3 DNA. A D gene is named only where the DNA matches it firmly. Clone size is not always given. Where it is, it says once, few, many or a class for expanded clones.

once	TRBV11-2	15	TRBJ2-1	TRBD1	CASSLEGGYHNEQFF	TGTGCCAGCAGCTTAGAAGGGGGCTACCACAATGAGCAGTTCTTC
-	TRBV18	17	TRBJ1-1	TRBD1	CASSPPRTGNRNTEAFF	TGTGCCAGCTCACCGCCCCGGACAGGGAACAGGAACACTGAAGCTTTCTTT
-	TRBV2	14	TRBJ2-7	TRBD2	CAIETSGGSYEQYF	TGTGCCATCGAGACTAGCGGGGGTTCCTACGAGCAGTACTTC
-	TRBV18	15	TRBJ2-3	TRBD1	CASSPGTGGTDTQYF	TGTGCCAGCTCACCGGGGACAGGGGGCACAGATACGCAGTATTTT
-	TRBV11-1	15	TRBJ1-6	-	CASSSSGRTDSPLHF	TGTGCCAGCAGCTCTTCCGGGAGAACGGATTCACCCCTCCACTTT
-	TRBV7-9	17	TRBJ2-3	TRBD2	CASSLGASGSRTDTQYF	TGTGCCAGCAGCTTAGGCGCTAGCGGGAGCCGCACAGATACGCAGTATTTT
-	TRBV5-1	14	TRBJ1-1	-	CASRPVRGTTEAFF	TGCGCCAGCCGCCCGGTAAGGGGGACCACTGAAGCTTTCTTT
-	TRBV28	14	TRBJ1-1	-	CASSLGQMNTEAFF	TGTGCCAGCAGTTTAGGTCAGATGAACACTGAAGCTTTCTTT
-	TRBV30	13	TRBJ1-3	-	CAWSSITGNTIYF	TGTGCCTGGAGTTCTATTACTGGAAACACCATATATTTT
few	TRBV14	20	TRBJ1-5	TRBD1	CASSQDYAGTAGASNQPQHF	TGTGCCAGCAGCCAAGACTATGCCGGGACAGCCGGGGCTAGCAATCAGCCCCAGCATTTT
-	TRBV6-5	15	TRBJ1-1	-	CASIRLGSRFTEAFF	TGTGCCAGCATCCGACTGGGGAGTCGGTTCACTGAAGCTTTCTTT
-	TRBV11-2	15	TRBJ1-2	TRBD1	CASSLDQDRNYGYTF	TGTGCCAGCAGCTTAGATCAGGACAGGAACTATGGCTACACCTTC
few	TRBV4-1	14	TRBJ2-1	-	CASSQDRTYNEQFF	TGCGCCAGCAGCCAAGATCGCACTTACAATGAGCAGTTCTTC
once	TRBV6-5	16	TRBJ1-4	-	CASSYWVDGANEKLFF	TGTGCCAGCAGTTACTGGGTGGATGGAGCTAATGAAAAACTGTTTTTT
once	TRBV28	15	TRBJ1-5	TRBD1	CASSSDRVYNQPQHF	TGTGCCAGCAGCTCAGACAGGGTATACAATCAGCCCCAGCATTTT
-	TRBV6-5	16	TRBJ1-2	-	CASSYVRAGANYGYTF	TGTGCCAGCAGTTATGTGAGGGCAGGGGCTAACTATGGCTACACCTTC
-	TRBV6-5	15	TRBJ2-1	TRBD2	CASSLLAGGFNEQFF	TGTGCCAGCAGCCTACTAGCGGGGGGGTTCAATGAGCAGTTCTTC
-	TRBV19	12	TRBJ1-5	-	CASSISVQPQHF	TGTGCCAGTAGTATCTCTGTTCAGCCCCAGCATTTT
-	TRBV5-1	17	TRBJ1-1	-	CASSLASMTPPGTEAFF	TGCGCCAGCAGCTTAGCTTCCATGACCCCTCCGGGAACTGAAGCTTTCTTT
-	TRBV24-1	13	TRBJ2-1	-	CATRGGTYNEQFF	TGTGCCACCAGGGGGGGAACCTACAATGAGCAGTTCTTC
few	TRBV18	15	TRBJ1-5	TRBD1	CASSPSTGGGQPQHF	TGTGCCAGCTCACCATCCACAGGGGGCGGACAGCCCCAGCATTTT
-	TRBV3-1/TRBV3-2	16	TRBJ1-1	-	CASSQETSQGSTEAFF	TGTGCCAGCAGCCAAGAAACAAGTCAGGGGAGCACTGAAGCTTTCTTT
-	TRBV7-8	15	TRBJ1-2	-	CASSRGQSDFYGYTF	TGTGCCAGCAGTCGAGGACAGAGTGACTTCTATGGCTACACCTTC
-	TRBV6-1	13	TRBJ1-1	-	CASSESGNTEAFF	TGTGCCAGCAGTGAGAGTGGGAACACTGAAGCTTTCTTT
-	TRBV2	14	TRBJ1-6	TRBD1	CASSERRGNSPLHF	TGTGCCAGCAGTGAACGCAGGGGGAATTCACCCCTCCACTTT
-	TRBV18	14	TRBJ1-3	-	CASSPQDSGNTIYF	TGTGCCAGCTCGCCTCAGGACTCTGGAAACACCATATATTTT
once	TRBV13	13	TRBJ1-1	-	CANTKHLGTEAFF	TGTGCCAATACCAAACACCTTGGCACTGAAGCTTTCTTT
once	TRBV30	18	TRBJ1-1	TRBD1	CAWSPTLRNRGTNTEAFF	TGTGCCTGGAGTCCAACACTAAGAAACAGGGGAACGAACACTGAAGCTTTCTTT
-	TRBV25-1	16	TRBJ1-1	TRBD1	CASSHRDRGRIPEAFF	TGTGCCAGCAGTCACCGGGACAGGGGGCGCATCCCTGAAGCTTTCTTT
once	TRBV7-9	11	TRBJ2-7	-	CASSTTYEQYF	TGTGCCAGCAGCACTACCTACGAGCAGTACTTC
-	TRBV28	14	TRBJ2-5	TRBD1	CASSGGQGAETQYF	TGTGCCAGCAGTGGAGGACAGGGCGCGGAGACCCAGTACTTC
-	TRBV13	13	TRBJ2-7	-	CASSRTHGLEQYF	TGTGCCAGCAGCCGAACCCACGGTTTAGAGCAGTACTTC
-	TRBV10-3	13	TRBJ2-5	-	CAISELYGETQYF	TGTGCCATCAGTGAATTATATGGCGAGACCCAGTACTTC
few	TRBV18	16	TRBJ1-3	TRBD1	CASSFGPGGSGNTIYF	TGTGCCAGCTCATTCGGACCAGGGGGCTCTGGAAACACCATATATTTT
-	TRBV6-1	17	TRBJ2-7	TRBD2	CASSARSASGGLDEQYF	TGTGCCAGCAGTGCGAGATCGGCTAGCGGGGGTTTAGACGAGCAGTACTTC
-	TRBV5-1	15	TRBJ1-1	-	CASSLFGGSDTEAFF	TGCGCCAGCAGCTTGTTCGGGGGATCCGACACTGAAGCTTTCTTT
-	TRBV9	13	TRBJ2-2	-	CASSVAPTGELFF	TGTGCCAGCAGCGTCGCGCCCACGGGGGAGCTGTTTTTT
once	TRBV2	12	TRBJ2-1	TRBD2	CASRGTSREQFF	TGTGCCAGCAGGGGGACTAGCAGGGAGCAGTTCTTC
-	TRBV2	15	TRBJ2-1	TRBD1	CASSPLGQVGNEQFF	TGTGCCAGCAGTCCTCTCGGACAGGTCGGTAATGAGCAGTTCTTC
-	TRBV5-1	12	TRBJ2-7	-	CASRHTTGEQYF	TGCGCCAGCAGACACACGACGGGCGAGCAGTACTTC
-	TRBV7-8	16	TRBJ2-7	TRBD2	CASSLAVPSGVWEQYF	TGTGCCAGCAGCTTAGCGGTGCCTAGCGGGGTTTGGGAGCAGTACTTC
few	TRBV6-2/TRBV6-3	16	TRBJ2-2	TRBD1	CASSYSGTGVTGELFF	TGTGCCAGCAGTTACTCCGGGACAGGGGTCACCGGGGAGCTGTTTTTT